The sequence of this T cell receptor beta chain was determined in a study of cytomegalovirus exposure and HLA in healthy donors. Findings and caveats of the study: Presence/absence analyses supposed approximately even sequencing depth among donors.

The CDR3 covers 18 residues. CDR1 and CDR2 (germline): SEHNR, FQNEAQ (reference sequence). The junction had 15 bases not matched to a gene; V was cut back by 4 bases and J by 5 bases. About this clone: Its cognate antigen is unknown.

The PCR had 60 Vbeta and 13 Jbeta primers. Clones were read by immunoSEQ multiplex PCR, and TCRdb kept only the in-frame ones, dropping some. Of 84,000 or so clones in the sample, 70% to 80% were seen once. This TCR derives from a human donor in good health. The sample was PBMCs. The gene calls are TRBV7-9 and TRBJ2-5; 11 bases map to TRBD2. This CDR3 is CASSSLDSGGDLRETQYF. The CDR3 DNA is TGTGCCAGCAGCTCCCTCGATAGCGGGGGGGACCTAAGGGAGACCCAGTACTTC.